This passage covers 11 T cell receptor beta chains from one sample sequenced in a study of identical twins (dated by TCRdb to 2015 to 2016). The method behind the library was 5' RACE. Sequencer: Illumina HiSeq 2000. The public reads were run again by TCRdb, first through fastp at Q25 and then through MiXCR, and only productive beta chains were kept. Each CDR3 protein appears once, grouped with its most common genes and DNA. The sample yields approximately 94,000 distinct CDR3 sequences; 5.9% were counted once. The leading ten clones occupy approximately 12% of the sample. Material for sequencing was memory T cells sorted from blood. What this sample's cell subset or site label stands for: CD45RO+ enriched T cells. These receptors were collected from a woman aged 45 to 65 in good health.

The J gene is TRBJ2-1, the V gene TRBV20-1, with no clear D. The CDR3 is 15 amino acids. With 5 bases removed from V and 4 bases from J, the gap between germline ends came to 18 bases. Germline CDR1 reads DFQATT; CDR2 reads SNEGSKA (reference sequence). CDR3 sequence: CSAPDPTLGYNEQFF. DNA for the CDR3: TGCAGTGCTCCAGACCCCACCCTGGGGTACAATGAGCAGTTCTTC.

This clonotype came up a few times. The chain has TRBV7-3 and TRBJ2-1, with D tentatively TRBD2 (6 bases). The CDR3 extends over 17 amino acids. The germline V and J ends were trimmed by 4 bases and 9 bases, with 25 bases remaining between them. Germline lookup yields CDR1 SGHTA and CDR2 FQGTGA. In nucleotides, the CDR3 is TGTGCCAGCAGCTCACCACCCGGAGGGTCTGGTAATGGTGAGCAGTTCTTC. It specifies CASSSPPGGSGNGEQFF.

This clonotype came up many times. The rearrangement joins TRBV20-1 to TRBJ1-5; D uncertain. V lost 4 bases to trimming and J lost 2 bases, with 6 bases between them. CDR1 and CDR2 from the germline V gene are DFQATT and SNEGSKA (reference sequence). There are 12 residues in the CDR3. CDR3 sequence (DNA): TGCAGTGCTACTGGGGGCAATCAGCCCCAGCATTTT. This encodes CSATGGNQPQHF.

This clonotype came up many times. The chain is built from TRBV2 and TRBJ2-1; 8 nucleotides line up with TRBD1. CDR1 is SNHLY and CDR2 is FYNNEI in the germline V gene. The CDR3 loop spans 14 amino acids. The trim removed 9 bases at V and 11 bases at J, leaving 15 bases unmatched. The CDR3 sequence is CASTGASGGKKQFF. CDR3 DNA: TGTGCCAGTACGGGAGCCTCAGGGGGCAAAAAGCAGTTCTTC.

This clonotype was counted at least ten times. The CDR3 region is CAPAPAYFYF. The CDR3 coding sequence is TGTGCCCCCGCTCCAGCCTACTTCTACTTC. The V and J genes are TRBV24-1 and TRBJ2-7; D is uncertain. CDR3 length: 10 amino acids. Germline CDR1 is KGHDR and CDR2 is SFDVKD. Trimming left V 12 bases short and J 13 bases short, with 18 bases between.

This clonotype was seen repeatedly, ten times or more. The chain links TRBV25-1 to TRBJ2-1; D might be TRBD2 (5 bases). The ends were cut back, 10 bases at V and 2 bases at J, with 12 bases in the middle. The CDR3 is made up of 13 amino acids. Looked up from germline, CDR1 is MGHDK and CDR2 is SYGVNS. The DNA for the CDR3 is TGTGCCACCCTGGAGGTCACCTACAATGAGCAGTTCTTC. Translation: CATLEVTYNEQFF.

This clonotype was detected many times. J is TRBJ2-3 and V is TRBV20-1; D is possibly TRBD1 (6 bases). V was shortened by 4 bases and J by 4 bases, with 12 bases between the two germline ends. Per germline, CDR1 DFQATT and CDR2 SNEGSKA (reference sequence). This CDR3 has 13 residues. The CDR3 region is CSAMRPGADTQYF. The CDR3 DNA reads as TGCAGTGCTATGAGGCCAGGGGCAGATACGCAGTATTTT.

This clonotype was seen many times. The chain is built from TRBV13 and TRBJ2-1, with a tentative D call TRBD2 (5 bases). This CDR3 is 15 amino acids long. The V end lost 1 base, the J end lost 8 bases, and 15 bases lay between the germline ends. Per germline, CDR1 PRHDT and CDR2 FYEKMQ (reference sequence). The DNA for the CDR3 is TGTGCCAGCAGCTTAGTGGTAGGAGGCTCGCATGAGCAGTTCTTC. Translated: CASSLVVGGSHEQFF.

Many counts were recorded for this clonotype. The CDR3 sequence is CASSGRAPYEQYF. The CDR3 DNA reads as TGCGCCTCTAGCGGGAGGGCACCCTACGAGCAGTACTTC. The chain carries TRBV4-1 and TRBJ2-7; 12 nucleotides match TRBD2. The ends lost 11 bases at V and 2 bases at J; junction bases unmatched: 4. CDR1 and CDR2 from the germline V gene are MGHRA and YSYEKL. The length of the CDR3 is 13 residues.

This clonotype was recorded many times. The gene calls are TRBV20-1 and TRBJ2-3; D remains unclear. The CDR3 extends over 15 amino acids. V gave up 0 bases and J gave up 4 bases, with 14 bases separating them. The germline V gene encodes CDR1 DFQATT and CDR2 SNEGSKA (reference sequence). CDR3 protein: CSARDLLSLPDTQYF. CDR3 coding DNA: TGCAGTGCTAGAGATCTCTTATCTTTACCAGATACGCAGTATTTT.

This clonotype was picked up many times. In DNA form, the CDR3 reads TGTGCCAGCAGCCCACCCCTCCGGACAGATCCAAACATTCAGTACTTC. Amino acid sequence: CASSPPLRTDPNIQYF. The chain employs TRBV7-9 and TRBJ2-4, with a weak D call TRBD1 (6 bases). Trimming removed 5 bases at V and 6 bases at J, with 20 bases between. Germline lookup yields CDR1 SEHNR and CDR2 FQNEAQ (reference sequence). The CDR3 has 16 residues.